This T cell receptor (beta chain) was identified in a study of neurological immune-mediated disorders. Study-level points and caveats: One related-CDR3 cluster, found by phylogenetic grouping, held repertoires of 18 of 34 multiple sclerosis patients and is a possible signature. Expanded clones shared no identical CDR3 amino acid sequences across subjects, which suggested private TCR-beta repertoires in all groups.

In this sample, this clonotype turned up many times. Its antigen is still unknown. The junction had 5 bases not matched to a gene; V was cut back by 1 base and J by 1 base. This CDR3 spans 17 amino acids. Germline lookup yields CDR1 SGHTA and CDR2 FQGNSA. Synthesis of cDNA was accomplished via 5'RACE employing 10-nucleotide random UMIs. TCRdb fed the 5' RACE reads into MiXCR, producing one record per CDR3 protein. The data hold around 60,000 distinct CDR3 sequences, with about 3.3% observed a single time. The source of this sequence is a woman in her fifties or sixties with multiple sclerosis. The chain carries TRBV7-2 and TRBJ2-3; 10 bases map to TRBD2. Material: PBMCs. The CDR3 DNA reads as TGTGCCAGCAGCTTAGTGGGAGCGGGGGGGGGCACAGATACGCAGTATTTT. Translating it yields CASSLVGAGGGTDTQYF.